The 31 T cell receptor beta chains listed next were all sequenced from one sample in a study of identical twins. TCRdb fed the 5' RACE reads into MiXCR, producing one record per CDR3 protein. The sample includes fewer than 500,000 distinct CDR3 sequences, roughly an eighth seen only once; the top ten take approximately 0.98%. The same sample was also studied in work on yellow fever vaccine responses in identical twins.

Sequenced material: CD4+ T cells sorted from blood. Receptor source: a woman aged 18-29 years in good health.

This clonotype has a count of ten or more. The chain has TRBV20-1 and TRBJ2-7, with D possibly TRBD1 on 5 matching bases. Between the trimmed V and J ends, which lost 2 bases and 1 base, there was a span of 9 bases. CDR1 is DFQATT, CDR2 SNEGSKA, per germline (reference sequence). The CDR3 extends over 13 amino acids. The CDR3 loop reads CSARKGSSYEQYF. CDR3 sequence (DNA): TGCAGTGCTAGAAAGGGGTCATCCTACGAGCAGTACTTC.

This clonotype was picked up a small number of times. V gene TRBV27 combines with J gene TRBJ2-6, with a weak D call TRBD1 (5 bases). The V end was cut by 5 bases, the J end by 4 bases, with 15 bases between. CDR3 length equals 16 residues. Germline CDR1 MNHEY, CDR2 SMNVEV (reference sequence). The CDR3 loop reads CASSVNRLLGANVLTF. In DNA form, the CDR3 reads TGTGCCAGCAGTGTCAACAGGTTACTCGGGGCCAACGTCCTGACTTTC.

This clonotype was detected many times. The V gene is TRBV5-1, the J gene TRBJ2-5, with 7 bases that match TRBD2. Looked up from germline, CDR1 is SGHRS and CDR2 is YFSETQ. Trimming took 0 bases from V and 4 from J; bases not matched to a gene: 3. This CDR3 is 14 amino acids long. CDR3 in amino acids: CASSLGSSGETQYF. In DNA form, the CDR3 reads TGCGCCAGCAGCTTGGGATCTAGCGGAGAGACCCAGTACTTC.

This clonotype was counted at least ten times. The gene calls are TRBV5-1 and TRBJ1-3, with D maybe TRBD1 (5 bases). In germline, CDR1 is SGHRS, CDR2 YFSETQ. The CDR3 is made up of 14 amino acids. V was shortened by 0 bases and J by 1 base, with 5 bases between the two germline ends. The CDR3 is CASSLGQSGNTIYF. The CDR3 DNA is TGCGCCAGCAGCTTGGGACAGTCTGGAAACACCATATATTTT.

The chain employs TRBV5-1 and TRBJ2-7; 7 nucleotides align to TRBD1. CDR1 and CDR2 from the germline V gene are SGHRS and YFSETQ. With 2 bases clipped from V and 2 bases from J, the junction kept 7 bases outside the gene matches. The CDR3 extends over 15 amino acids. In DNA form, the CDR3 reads TGCGCCAGCAGCTTAGGGACAGTTGTAACCTACGAGCAGTACTTC. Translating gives CASSLGTVVTYEQYF.

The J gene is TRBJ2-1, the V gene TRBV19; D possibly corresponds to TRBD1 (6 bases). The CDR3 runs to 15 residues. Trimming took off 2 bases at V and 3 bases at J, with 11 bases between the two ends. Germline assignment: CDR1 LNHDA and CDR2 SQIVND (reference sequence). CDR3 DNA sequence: TGTGCCAGTAGTATAAAGGGGGTTCTCTACAATGAGCAGTTCTTC. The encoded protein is CASSIKGVLYNEQFF.

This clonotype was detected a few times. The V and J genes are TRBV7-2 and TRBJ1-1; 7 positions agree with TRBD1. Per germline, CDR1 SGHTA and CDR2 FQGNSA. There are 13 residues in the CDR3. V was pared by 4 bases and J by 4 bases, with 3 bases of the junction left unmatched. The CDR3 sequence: CASSSQGGTEAFF. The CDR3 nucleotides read TGTGCCAGCAGCTCCCAGGGGGGCACTGAAGCTTTCTTT.

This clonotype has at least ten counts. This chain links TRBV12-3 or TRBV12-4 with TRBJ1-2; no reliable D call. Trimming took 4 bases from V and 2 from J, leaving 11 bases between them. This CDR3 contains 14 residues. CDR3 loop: CASSYDERNYGYTF. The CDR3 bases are TGTGCCAGCAGTTACGACGAACGGAACTATGGCTACACCTTC.

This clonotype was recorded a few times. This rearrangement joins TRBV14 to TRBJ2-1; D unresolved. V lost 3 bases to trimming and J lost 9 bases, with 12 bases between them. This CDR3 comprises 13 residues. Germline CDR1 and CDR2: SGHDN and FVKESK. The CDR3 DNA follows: TGTGCCAGCAGCCAGTCGCTAGTTACTGAGCAGTTCTTC. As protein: CASSQSLVTEQFF. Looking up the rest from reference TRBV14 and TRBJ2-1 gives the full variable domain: EAGVTQFPSHSVIEKGQTVTLRCDPISGHDNLYWYRRVMGKEIKFLLHFVKESKQDESGMPNNRFLAERTGGTYSTLKVQPAELEDSGVYFCASSQSLVTEQFFGPGTRLTVL.

The CDR3 region is CATSGQGDNEQFF. The CDR3 region has the DNA TGTGCCACTAGCGGACAGGGGGACAATGAGCAGTTCTTC. The chain recombines TRBV12-3 or TRBV12-4 with TRBJ2-1; TRBD1 matches 10 bases. This CDR3 has 13 amino acids. The ends lost 10 bases at V and 5 bases at J; junction bases unmatched: 5.

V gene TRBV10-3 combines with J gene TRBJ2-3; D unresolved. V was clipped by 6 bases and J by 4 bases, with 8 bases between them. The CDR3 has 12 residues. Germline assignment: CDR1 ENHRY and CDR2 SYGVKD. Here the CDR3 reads CAISDGADTQYF. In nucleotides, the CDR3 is TGTGCCATCAGCGACGGCGCAGATACGCAGTATTTT.

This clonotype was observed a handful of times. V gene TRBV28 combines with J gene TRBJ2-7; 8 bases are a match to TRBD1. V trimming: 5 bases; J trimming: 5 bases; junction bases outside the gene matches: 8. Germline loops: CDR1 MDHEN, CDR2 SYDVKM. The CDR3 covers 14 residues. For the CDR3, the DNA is TGTGCCAGCAGTGAGGACAGGGTCTTGAACGAGCAGTACTTC. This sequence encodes CASSEDRVLNEQYF.

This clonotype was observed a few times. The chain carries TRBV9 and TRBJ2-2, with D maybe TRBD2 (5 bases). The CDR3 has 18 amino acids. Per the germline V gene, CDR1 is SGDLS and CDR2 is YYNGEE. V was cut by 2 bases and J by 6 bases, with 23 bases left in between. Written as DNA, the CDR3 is TGTGCCAGCAGCGTTACCCTTCGGTCGACTAAATTCTCCGGGGAGCTGTTTTTT. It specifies CASSVTLRSTKFSGELFF.

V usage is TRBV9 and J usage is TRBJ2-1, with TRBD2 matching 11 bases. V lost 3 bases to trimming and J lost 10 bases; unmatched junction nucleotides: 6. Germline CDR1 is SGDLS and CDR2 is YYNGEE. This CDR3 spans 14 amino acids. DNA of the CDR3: TGTGCCAGCAGCGCGTTAGGGACTAGCGGAGAGCAGTTCTTC. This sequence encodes CASSALGTSGEQFF.

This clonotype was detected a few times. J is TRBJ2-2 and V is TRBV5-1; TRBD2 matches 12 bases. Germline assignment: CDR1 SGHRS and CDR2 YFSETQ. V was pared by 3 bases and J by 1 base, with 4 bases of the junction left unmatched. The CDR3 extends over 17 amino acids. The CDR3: CASSSKTSGRNTGELFF. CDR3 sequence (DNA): TGCGCCAGCAGCTCGAAGACTAGCGGGAGGAACACCGGGGAGCTGTTTTTT.

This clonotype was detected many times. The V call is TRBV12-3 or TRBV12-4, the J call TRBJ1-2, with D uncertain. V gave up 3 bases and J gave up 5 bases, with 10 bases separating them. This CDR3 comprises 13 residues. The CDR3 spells CASSLGQSYGYTF. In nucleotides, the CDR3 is TGTGCCAGCAGTTTGGGTCAGTCTTATGGCTACACCTTC.

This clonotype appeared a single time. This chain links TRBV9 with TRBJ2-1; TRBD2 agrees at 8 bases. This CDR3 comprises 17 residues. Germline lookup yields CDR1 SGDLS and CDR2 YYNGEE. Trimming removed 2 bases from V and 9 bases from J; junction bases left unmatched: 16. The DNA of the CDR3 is TGTGCCAGCAGCGTGGAACTAGCGGTCTCAGGGTGGGGTGAGCAGTTCTTC. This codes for CASSVELAVSGWGEQFF.

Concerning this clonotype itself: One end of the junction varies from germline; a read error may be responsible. The DNA of the CDR3 is TGCGCCAGCCGCTTGGAGTCAAACACAGATACGCAGTATTTT. Its protein is CASRLESNTDTQYF. The rearrangement joins TRBV5-1 to TRBJ2-3; no clear D. Germline loops: CDR1 SGHRS, CDR2 YFSETQ. CDR3 size: 14 residues.

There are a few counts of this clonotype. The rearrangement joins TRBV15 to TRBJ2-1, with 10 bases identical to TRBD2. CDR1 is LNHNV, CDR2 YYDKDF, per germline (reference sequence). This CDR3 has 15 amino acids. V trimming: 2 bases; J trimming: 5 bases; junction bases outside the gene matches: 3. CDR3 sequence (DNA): TGTGCCACCAGCAGAAGGACTAGCGGTAACAATGAGCAGTTCTTC. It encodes CATSRRTSGNNEQFF. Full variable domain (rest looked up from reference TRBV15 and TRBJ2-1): DAMVIQNPRYQVTQFGKPVTLSCSQTLNHNVMYWYQQKSSQAPKLLFHYYDKDFNNEADTPDNFQSRRPNTSFCFLDIRSPGLGDTAMYLCATSRRTSGNNEQFFGPGTRLTVL.

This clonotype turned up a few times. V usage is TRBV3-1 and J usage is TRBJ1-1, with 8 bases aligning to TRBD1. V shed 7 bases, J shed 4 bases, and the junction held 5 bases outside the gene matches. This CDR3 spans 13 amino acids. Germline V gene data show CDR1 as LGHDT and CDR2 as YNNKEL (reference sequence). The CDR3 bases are TGTGCCAGCACCTTTACAGGGGGCACTGAAGCTTTCTTT. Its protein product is CASTFTGGTEAFF.

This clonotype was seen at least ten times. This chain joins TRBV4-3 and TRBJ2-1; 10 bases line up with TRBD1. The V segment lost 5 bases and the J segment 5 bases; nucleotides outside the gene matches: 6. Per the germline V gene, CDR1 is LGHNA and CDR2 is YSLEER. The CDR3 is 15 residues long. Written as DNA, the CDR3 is TGCGCCAGCAGCTCCGACAGGGGGCATAACAATGAGCAGTTCTTC. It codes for CASSSDRGHNNEQFF.

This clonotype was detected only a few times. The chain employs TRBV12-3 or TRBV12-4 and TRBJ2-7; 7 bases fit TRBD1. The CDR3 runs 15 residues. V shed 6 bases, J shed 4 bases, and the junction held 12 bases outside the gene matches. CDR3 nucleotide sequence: TGTGCCAGCAGCAGCGCCGGGACAGCAACTTACGAGCAGTACTTC. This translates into CASSSAGTATYEQYF.

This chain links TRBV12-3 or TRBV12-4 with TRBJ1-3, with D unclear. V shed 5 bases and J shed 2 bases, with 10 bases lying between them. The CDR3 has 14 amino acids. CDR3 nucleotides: TGTGCCAGCAGTCTGGCACACGCTGGAAACACCATATATTTT. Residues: CASSLAHAGNTIYF.

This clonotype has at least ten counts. The CDR3 protein is CSVGVVAGEPTQYF. CDR3 DNA sequence: TGCAGCGTTGGGGTGGTAGCGGGAGAGCCTACGCAGTATTTT. The rearrangement joins TRBV29-1 to TRBJ2-3; 9 nucleotides match TRBD2. CDR3 length: 14 amino acids. The germline V gene encodes CDR1 SQVTM and CDR2 ANQGSEA. V lost 4 bases, J lost 8 bases, and 10 bases stayed unmatched.

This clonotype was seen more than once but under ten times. The CDR3 sequence: CASSVSRERMFF. DNA of the CDR3: TGTGCCAGCAGCGTCTCCAGGGAGAGGATGTTTTTT. This chain links TRBV7-2 with TRBJ1-4; tentatively, D is TRBD1 (5 bases). Germline V lookup: CDR1 SGHTA, CDR2 FQGNSA. Trimming removed 5 bases at V and 15 bases at J, with 16 bases between. The CDR3 is made up of 12 amino acids.

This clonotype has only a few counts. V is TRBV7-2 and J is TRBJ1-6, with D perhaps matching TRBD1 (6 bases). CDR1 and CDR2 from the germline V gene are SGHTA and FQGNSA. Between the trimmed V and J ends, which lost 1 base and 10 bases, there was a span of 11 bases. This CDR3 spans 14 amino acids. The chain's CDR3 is CASSLGQGRSPLHF. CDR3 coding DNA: TGTGCCAGCAGCTTAGGGCAGGGGAGATCACCCCTCCACTTT.

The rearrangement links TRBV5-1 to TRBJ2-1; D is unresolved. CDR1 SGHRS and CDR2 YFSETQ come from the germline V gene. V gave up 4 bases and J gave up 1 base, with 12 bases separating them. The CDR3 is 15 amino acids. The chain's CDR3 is CASSPSTGSYNEQFF. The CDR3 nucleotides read TGCGCCAGCAGCCCGTCTACCGGGTCCTACAATGAGCAGTTCTTC.

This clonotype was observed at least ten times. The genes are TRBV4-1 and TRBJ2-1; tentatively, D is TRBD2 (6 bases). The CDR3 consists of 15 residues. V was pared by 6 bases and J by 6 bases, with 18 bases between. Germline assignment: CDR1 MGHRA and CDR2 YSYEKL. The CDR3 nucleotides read TGCGCCAGCAGTCGAGGAGGGAATACCCTCAATGAGCAGTTCTTC. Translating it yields CASSRGGNTLNEQFF.

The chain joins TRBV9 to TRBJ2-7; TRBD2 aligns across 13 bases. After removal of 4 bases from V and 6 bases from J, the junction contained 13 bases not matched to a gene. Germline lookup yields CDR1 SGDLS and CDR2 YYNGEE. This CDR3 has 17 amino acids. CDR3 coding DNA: TGTGCCAGCAGCCCCGAACTAGCGGGGGGGAAGCTCGGCGAGCAGTACTTC. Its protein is CASSPELAGGKLGEQYF.

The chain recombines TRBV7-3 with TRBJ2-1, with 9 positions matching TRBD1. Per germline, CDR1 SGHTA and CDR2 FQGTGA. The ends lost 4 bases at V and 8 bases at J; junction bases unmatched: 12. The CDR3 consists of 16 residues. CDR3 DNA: TGTGCCAGCAGCTATAACACTGGGACAGGGACCGATGAGCAGTTCTTC. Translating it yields CASSYNTGTGTDEQFF.

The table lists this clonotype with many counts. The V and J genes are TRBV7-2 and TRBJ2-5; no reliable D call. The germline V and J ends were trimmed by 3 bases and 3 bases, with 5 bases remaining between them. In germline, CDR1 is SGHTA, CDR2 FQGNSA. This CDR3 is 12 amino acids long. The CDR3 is CASSFLKETQYF. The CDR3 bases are TGTGCCAGCAGCTTCCTGAAAGAGACCCAGTACTTC.